These 20 T cell receptor beta chains share one sample of origin, sequenced in a study of blood T cell repertoires in COVID-19 (dated by TCRdb to between 2020 and 2021). The library was produced with the immunoSEQ multiplex PCR assay. TCRdb limited this immuneACCESS table to in-frame rearrangements with V and J called. A share of clones is missing; checked studies link under half to unresolved V genes, and the rest is unexplained. The sample records roughly 150,000 clones, about 86% of which are singletons. Of the sample, approximately 11% falls within the top ten clones. The sequencing input was peripheral blood. Receptor source: a man in his sixties or seventies with active or convalescent COVID-19.

CDR3 nucleotide sequence: TGTGCCAGCAGTCCCCCGGGACAGGGGCCTTACGAGCAGTACTTC. This gives the protein CASSPPGQGPYEQYF. The V call is TRBV27, the J call TRBJ2-7, with 10 bases aligning to TRBD1. The CDR3 is made up of 15 amino acids. Germline V gene lookup returns CDR1 MNHEY and CDR2 SMNVEV (reference sequence). J gave up 4 bases and V 5 bases, and 8 bases lay outside the gene matches.

The rearrangement uses TRBV5-1 and TRBJ1-1, with 9 positions matching TRBD1. The germline V gene has CDR1 SGHRS and CDR2 YFSETQ. The CDR3 loop spans 15 amino acids. After removal of 4 bases from V and 1 base from J, the junction contained 5 bases not matched to a gene. DNA for the CDR3: TGCGCCAGCAGCGTAACAGGGGGCACGAACACTGAAGCTTTCTTT. Residues: CASSVTGGTNTEAFF.

The chain links TRBV5-1 to TRBJ1-2; 12 nucleotides align to TRBD1. This CDR3 is built from 13 residues. Germline assignment: CDR1 SGHRS and CDR2 YFSETQ. Trimming at V came to 4 bases and at J to 8 bases, leaving 3 bases not matched to a gene. CDR3 sequence (DNA): TGCGCCAGCAGCCCCGGGACAGGGGGCGGCTACACCTTC. It codes for CASSPGTGGGYTF.

The V gene is TRBV28, the J gene TRBJ2-1; D is possibly TRBD1 (6 bases). Germline V lookup: CDR1 MDHEN, CDR2 SYDVKM. Trimming took 8 bases from V and 6 from J, leaving 17 bases between them. This CDR3 spans 14 amino acids. CDR3 nucleotide sequence: TGTGCCAGCCTCAGGGGTGGACCTCCCAATGAGCAGTTCTTC. Residues: CASLRGGPPNEQFF.

This chain links TRBV24-1 with TRBJ2-2; TRBD1 aligns across 8 bases. CDR1 and CDR2 from the germline V gene are KGHDR and SFDVKD. This CDR3 has 15 residues. Trimming removed 3 bases from V and 6 bases from J; junction bases left unmatched: 5. The DNA of the CDR3 is TGTGCCACCAGTGATGGGACAGGCCCTCCCGGGGAGCTGTTTTTT. Residues: CATSDGTGPPGELFF.

The V gene is TRBV6-6, the J gene TRBJ1-2; 7 bases map to TRBD1. This CDR3 has 15 residues. The germline V gene encodes CDR1 MNHNY and CDR2 SVGAGI (reference sequence). The junction had 11 bases not matched to a gene; V was cut back by 6 bases and J by 4 bases. CDR3 sequence reads: CASRYPGQTFYGYTF. CDR3 coding DNA: TGTGCCAGCAGGTATCCGGGACAGACATTCTATGGCTACACCTTC.

The V call is TRBV5-5, the J call TRBJ2-5; D might be TRBD2 (6 bases). The ends were cut back, 6 bases at V and 6 bases at J, with 18 bases in the middle. The CDR3 runs 14 residues. From germline, CDR1 is SGHKS and CDR2 YYEKEE (reference sequence). DNA of the CDR3: TGTGCCAGCATCCCCGGACCGGGGGTACAGACCCAGTACTTC. The encoded protein is CASIPGPGVQTQYF. Full variable domain (remainder filled in from reference TRBV5-5 and TRBJ2-5): DAGVTQSPTHLIKTRGQQVTLRCSPISGHKSVSWYQQVLGQGPQFIFQYYEKEERGRGNFPDRFSARQFPNYSSELNVNALLLGDSALYLCASIPGPGVQTQYFGPGTRLLVL.

The rearrangement links TRBV24-1 to TRBJ2-2, with TRBD1 matching 7 bases. This CDR3 is built from 16 residues. V was pared by 2 bases and J by 4 bases, with 6 bases of the junction left unmatched. Germline V gene lookup returns CDR1 KGHDR and CDR2 SFDVKD. DNA for the CDR3: TGTGCCACCAGTGATTCTGGGACAGTCCCCACCGGGGAGCTGTTTTTT. Its protein product is CATSDSGTVPTGELFF.

The J gene is TRBJ2-3, the V gene TRBV7-2; the match to TRBD2 covers 7 bases. Germline trimming cut 4 bases from V and 4 bases from J; bases unmatched to any gene: 8. Germline CDR1 SGHTA, CDR2 FQGNSA. The CDR3 length is 15 residues. The CDR3 coding sequence is TGTGCCAGCAGCTCCCACCGCCGGGGGGCAGATACGCAGTATTTT. It specifies CASSSHRRGADTQYF.

The genes are TRBV9 and TRBJ2-2, with 9 bases aligning to TRBD2. CDR1 and CDR2 (germline): SGDLS, YYNGEE. V gave up 3 bases and J gave up 3 bases; unmatched junction bases: 21. The CDR3 extends over 21 amino acids. The CDR3 protein is CASSDQGGTSTIAGDTGELFF. The CDR3 coding sequence is TGTGCCAGCAGCGATCAGGGGGGGACTAGCACAATAGCAGGTGACACCGGGGAGCTGTTTTTT.

The chain links TRBV20-1 to TRBJ1-1; D not resolved. Trimming took off 2 bases at V and 2 bases at J, with 3 bases between the two ends. The germline V gene encodes CDR1 DFQATT and CDR2 SNEGSKA (reference sequence). CDR3 size: 11 residues. The CDR3 loop is CSARSNTEAFF. In nucleotides, the CDR3 is TGCAGTGCTAGATCTAACACTGAAGCTTTCTTT.

J is TRBJ1-4 and V is TRBV5-1, with a tentative D call TRBD1 (5 bases). Germline lookup yields CDR1 SGHRS and CDR2 YFSETQ. The CDR3 is made up of 14 amino acids. V dropped 0 bases and J dropped 7 bases, with 10 bases sitting between them. CDR3 bases: TGCGCCAGCAGCTTGGCCGGGGGGTTTGAAAAACTGTTTTTT. This translates into CASSLAGGFEKLFF. The variable domain in full, completed from reference TRBV5-1 and TRBJ1-4, reads KAGVTQTPRYLIKTRGQQVTLSCSPISGHRSVSWYQQTPGQGLQFLFEYFSETQRNKGNFPGRFSGRQFSNSRSEMNVSTLELGDSALYLCASSLAGGFEKLFFGSGTQLSVL.

The rearrangement links TRBV7-2 to TRBJ1-2; 8 bases fit TRBD1. The CDR3 spans 18 residues. The trim removed 4 bases at V and 2 bases at J, leaving 15 bases unmatched. Looked up from germline, CDR1 is SGHTA and CDR2 is FQGNSA. In DNA form, the CDR3 reads TGTGCCAGCAGCTCCTCCGTGAGGGGCAGGGGGCTGAACTATGGCTACACCTTC. This translates into CASSSSVRGRGLNYGYTF.

V usage is TRBV27 and J usage is TRBJ2-1, with a possible D match to TRBD2 (5 bases). CDR1 and CDR2 (germline): MNHEY, SMNVEV (reference sequence). The CDR3 is 16 amino acids. The ends were cut back, 7 bases at V and 0 bases at J, with 16 bases in the middle. For the CDR3, the DNA is TGTGCCAGCATCCCCAACGGGGTAAGCTCCTACAATGAGCAGTTCTTC. It specifies CASIPNGVSSYNEQFF.

This clone was picked up one time. The J gene is TRBJ1-1, the V gene TRBV5-1, with D perhaps TRBD1 (5 bases). The germline CDR1 and CDR2 sequences are SGHRS and YFSETQ. The CDR3 runs to 15 residues. V was trimmed by 4 bases and J by 0 bases, leaving 13 bases between them. The CDR3, as DNA: TGCGCCAGCAGCCCCGCAGGGAACATGAACACTGAAGCTTTCTTT. The encoded protein is CASSPAGNMNTEAFF. The entire variable domain, with the rest obtained from reference TRBV5-1 and TRBJ1-1, is as follows: KAGVTQTPRYLIKTRGQQVTLSCSPISGHRSVSWYQQTPGQGLQFLFEYFSETQRNKGNFPGRFSGRQFSNSRSEMNVSTLELGDSALYLCASSPAGNMNTEAFFGQGTRLTVV.

The rearrangement joins TRBV4-3 to TRBJ2-7; TRBD2 aligns across 14 bases. CDR3 length: 19 residues. After removal of 4 bases from V and 4 bases from J, the junction contained 15 bases not matched to a gene. Looked up from germline, CDR1 is LGHNA and CDR2 is YSLEER. DNA for the CDR3: TGCGCCAGCAGCCTGGAACAAGCGGGACTAGCGGGAGCTACGTACGAGCAGTACTTC. Translated: CASSLEQAGLAGATYEQYF.

V gene TRBV29-1 combines with J gene TRBJ2-1, with 10 bases aligning to TRBD1. The CDR3 runs 14 residues. J lost 2 bases, V lost 4 bases, and 2 bases had no gene match. CDR1 and CDR2 (germline): SQVTM, ANQGSEA. The CDR3: CSVVGQGAYNEQFF. The DNA of the CDR3 is TGCAGCGTTGTTGGACAGGGGGCCTACAATGAGCAGTTCTTC.

This clone is a singleton in its sample. The V and J genes are TRBV7-2 and TRBJ2-2; no definite D call. This CDR3 comprises 14 residues. The germline CDR1 and CDR2 sequences are SGHTA and FQGNSA. Trimming removed 2 bases from V and 3 bases from J, with 7 bases in between. CDR3 sequence: CASSLNGYTGELFF. The CDR3, as DNA: TGTGCCAGCAGCTTAAACGGGTACACCGGGGAGCTGTTTTTT.

CDR3 in DNA: TGTGCCAGCAGTACCCCGGACAGGGCTGGAAACACCATATATTTT. This sequence encodes CASSTPDRAGNTIYF. This chain links TRBV6-6 with TRBJ1-3; 8 bases align to TRBD1. The CDR3 runs to 15 residues. After removal of 5 bases from V and 2 bases from J, the junction contained 5 bases not matched to a gene. Germline V gene data show CDR1 as MNHNY and CDR2 as SVGAGI (reference sequence).

Only one count was recorded for this clone. The V call is TRBV7-6, the J call TRBJ2-5, with a tentative D call TRBD1 (5 bases). CDR1 and CDR2 from the germline V gene are SGHVS and FNYEAQ. V lost 4 bases, J lost 3 bases, and 15 bases lay in between. The CDR3 is 15 residues long. CDR3 coding DNA: TGTGCCAGCAGCTCCCCCCAGGGTTGGGAAGAGACCCAGTACTTC. Translating it yields CASSSPQGWEETQYF.